This TCR beta chain was sequenced in a study of shared clonotypes between healthy human individuals. Study information: Donors, aged 18 to 49, were a couple of women and three men.

Terminally differentiated effector memory CD45RA+ cells were excluded from the naive CD8 cells, which were CD45RO-negative and positively selected for CCR7. Some clones are missing from TCRdb's copy, which holds only in-frame ones; the method was immunoSEQ multiplex PCR. The data contain 560,000 or so clones, approximately 96% of them singletons. Material for sequencing was naive CD8+ T cells sorted from blood. The clonotype was recovered from a woman aged 25 to 39 in good health.

CDR3 region: CARSYSNQPQHF. The CDR3 nucleotides read TGTGCCAGGAGCTATAGCAATCAGCCCCAGCATTTT. V usage is TRBV21-1 and J usage is TRBJ1-5. TRBV21-1 is annotated as a pseudogene. This CDR3 comprises 12 residues.